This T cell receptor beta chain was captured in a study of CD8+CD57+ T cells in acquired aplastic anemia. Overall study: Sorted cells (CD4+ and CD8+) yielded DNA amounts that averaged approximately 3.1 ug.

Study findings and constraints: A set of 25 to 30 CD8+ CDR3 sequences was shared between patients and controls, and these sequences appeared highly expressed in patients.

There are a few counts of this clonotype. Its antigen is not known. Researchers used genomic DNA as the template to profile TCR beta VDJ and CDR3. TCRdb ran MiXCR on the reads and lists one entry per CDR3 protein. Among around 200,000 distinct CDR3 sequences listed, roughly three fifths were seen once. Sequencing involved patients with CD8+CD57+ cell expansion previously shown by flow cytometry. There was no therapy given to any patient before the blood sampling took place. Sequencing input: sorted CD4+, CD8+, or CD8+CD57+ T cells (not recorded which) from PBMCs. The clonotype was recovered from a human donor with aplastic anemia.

Here the CDR3 DNA reads TGTGCCAGTAGTATCGCCGGGACAGTTTCTGGAAACACCATATATTTT. It translates to CASSIAGTVSGNTIYF. The chain employs TRBV19 and TRBJ1-3, with TRBD1 matching over 7 bases. The CDR3 consists of 16 residues. Germline-derived CDR1 and CDR2 are LNHDA and SQIVND (reference sequence). V lost 3 bases, J lost 1 base, and 6 bases stayed unmatched.